The 29 T cell receptor beta chains below all came from one sample that was sequenced in a study of T cells in Graves' hyperthyroidism and ophthalmopathy. Researchers took RNA transcripts and amplified the TCR beta CDR3 regions from them. The TCR CDR3 was amplified in a first-round RT-PCR using the HTBI primer set. TCRdb reprocessed the multiplex PCR reads via MiXCR and lists one record per CDR3 protein. The sample has about 720,000 distinct CDR3 sequences, approximately 16% seen once. Material for sequencing was blood. The receptors originated from a man aged 18-30 years with Graves' hyperthyroidism.

This sequence joins TRBV9 and TRBJ2-5, with D perhaps given as TRBD1 or TRBD2 (5 bases each). This CDR3 has 14 residues. With 3 bases removed from V and 4 bases from J, the gap between germline ends came to 13 bases. CDR1 SGDLS and CDR2 YYNGEE come from the germline V gene. The CDR3 spells CASSATGTGETQYF. The CDR3 DNA reads as TGTGCCAGCAGCGCAACCGGGACCGGAGAGACCCAGTACTTC.

The chain links TRBV28 to TRBJ1-2, with 8 bases that match TRBD1. The CDR3 totals 15 residues. The junction had 9 bases not matched to a gene; V was cut back by 6 bases and J by 3 bases. CDR1 and CDR2 from the germline V gene are MDHEN and SYDVKM. The CDR3 bases are TGTGCCAGCAGGCGAAAACGGGACAGGCACTATGGCTACACCTTC. Translating it yields CASRRKRDRHYGYTF.

The V and J genes are TRBV20-1 and TRBJ2-7, with D hard to call. The V and J ends lost 0 bases and 4 bases respectively, with 7 bases between them. There are 12 residues in the CDR3. Germline V gene lookup returns CDR1 DFQATT and CDR2 SNEGSKA (reference sequence). The DNA for the CDR3 is TGCAGTGCTAGAGAGACATCGTACGAGCAGTACTTC. It translates to CSARETSYEQYF.

The chain couples TRBV7-9 to TRBJ2-7; D remains ambiguous. The CDR3 is 14 amino acids. The V gene's germline CDR1 is SEHNR and CDR2 FQNEAQ (reference sequence). Trimming shortened V by 5 bases and J by 5 bases, and 16 bases separated the two germline ends. CDR3 sequence reads: CASSHTEAGHEQYF. The CDR3 nucleotides are TGTGCCAGCAGCCACACTGAGGCAGGCCACGAGCAGTACTTC.

This clonotype appeared many times. The chain carries TRBV24-1 and TRBJ2-3; 9 nucleotides match TRBD2. The CDR3 has 16 residues. Per the germline V gene, CDR1 is KGHDR and CDR2 is SFDVKD. The V and J ends lost 5 bases and 6 bases, in that order; junction bases with no gene match: 11. CDR3 sequence reads: CATSVLAGEGNDTQYF. In nucleotides, the CDR3 is TGTGCCACCAGTGTTTTAGCGGGAGAGGGGAACGATACGCAGTATTTT.

This clonotype was observed a handful of times. The chain joins TRBV20-1 to TRBJ1-1; 7 bases are a match to TRBD1. V shed 0 bases and J 5 bases; nucleotides not matched to a gene: 12. The CDR3 extends over 16 amino acids. Per the germline V gene, CDR1 is DFQATT and CDR2 is SNEGSKA (reference sequence). The CDR3 region has the DNA TGCAGTGCTAGAGATCGGACGAGGGGGCTGGCTACTGAAGCTTTCTTT. Protein sequence: CSARDRTRGLATEAFF.

In its sample, this clonotype was seen a few times. This chain links TRBV7-3 with TRBJ2-2, with 8 bases matching TRBD2. Trimming removed 8 bases from V and 3 bases from J; junction bases left unmatched: 2. Germline V gene lookup returns CDR1 SGHTA and CDR2 FQGTGA. The CDR3 has 13 amino acids. CDR3 sequence: CASGRGDTGELFF. The DNA for the CDR3 is TGTGCCAGCGGGCGGGGGGACACCGGGGAGCTGTTTTTT. Full variable domain (missing parts from reference TRBV7-3 and TRBJ2-2): GAGVSQTPSNKVTEKGKYVELRCDPISGHTALYWYRQSLGQGPEFLIYFQGTGAADDSGLPNDRFFAVRPEGSVSTLKIQRTERGDSAVYLCASGRGDTGELFFGEGSRLTVL.

Only a few counts were recorded for this clonotype. This chain joins TRBV28 and TRBJ1-5, with 7 bases lining up with TRBD1. The CDR3 extends over 15 amino acids. V dropped 3 bases and J dropped 3; count of bases not matched to a gene: 5. In germline, CDR1 is MDHEN, CDR2 SYDVKM. For the CDR3, the DNA is TGTGCCAGCAGTTTTGTAGGGGGCAACAATCAGCCCCAGCATTTT. Encoded protein: CASSFVGGNNQPQHF.

This clonotype was detected many times. The chain's CDR3 is CASSYLAGVNNEQFF. The CDR3 DNA is TGTGCCAGCAGTTATCTAGCGGGAGTTAACAATGAGCAGTTCTTC. The chain uses TRBV6-1 and TRBJ2-1; 10 bases agree with TRBD2. J lost 5 bases, V lost 5 bases, and 6 bases had no gene match. This CDR3 has 15 amino acids. Germline-derived CDR1 and CDR2 are MNHNS and SASEGT.

As concerns this clonotype: Germline is not matched at one junction end, which may reflect a read error. The chain combines TRBV29-1 with TRBJ2-3; the D gene could be TRBD1 or TRBD2 (5 bases each). CDR1 SQVTM and CDR2 ANQGSEA come from the germline V gene. The CDR3 has 14 residues. CDR3 sequence: CSSQGPTRTDTQCF. The CDR3 bases are TGCAGCTCCCAGGGACCGACTCGCACAGATACGCAGTGTTTT.

The V call is TRBV28, the J call TRBJ1-2, with TRBD1 identical over 10 bases. J gave up 3 bases and V 5 bases, and 6 bases lay outside the gene matches. The CDR3 sequence is 15 residues long. CDR1 MDHEN and CDR2 SYDVKM come from the germline V gene. The CDR3 reads CASSLTGGAHYGYTF. The CDR3, as DNA: TGTGCCAGCAGTCTGACAGGGGGCGCCCACTATGGCTACACCTTC.

This clonotype has at least ten counts. The chain recombines TRBV20-1 with TRBJ1-1; perhaps TRBD1 as D (6 bases). Trimming took off 4 bases at V and 7 bases at J, with 13 bases between the two ends. In germline, CDR1 is DFQATT, CDR2 SNEGSKA (reference sequence). The CDR3 length is 12 residues. For the CDR3, the DNA is TGCAGTGCTAAAAAACAGGGTGGTGAAGCTTTCTTT. Protein sequence: CSAKKQGGEAFF.

This clonotype occurred many times. The V call is TRBV12-3 or TRBV12-4, the J call TRBJ1-2; 9 nucleotides agree with TRBD1. The V gene end was trimmed by 6 bases and the J gene end by 5 bases; junction bases not matched to a gene: 7. CDR3 length equals 14 residues. CDR3 coding DNA: TGTGCCAGCAGAAAACATGGACAGGGGTATGGCTACACCTTC. Its protein is CASRKHGQGYGYTF.

This sequence joins TRBV25-1 and TRBJ1-6, with TRBD1 identical over 7 bases. The germline V gene has CDR1 MGHDK and CDR2 SYGVNS. The CDR3 is made up of 15 amino acids. Losses at the gene ends were 6 bases for V and 7 bases for J; bases not matched to a gene: 9. The CDR3 reads CASRAEGQTNSPLHF. Here the CDR3 DNA reads TGTGCCAGCAGGGCGGAGGGACAGACCAATTCACCCCTCCACTTT.

This clonotype was detected a few times. The chain joins TRBV19 to TRBJ1-1; D is uncertain. In germline, CDR1 is LNHDA, CDR2 SQIVND (reference sequence). V lost 0 bases and J 1 base, leaving 9 bases between the germline ends. The CDR3 spans 15 residues. The CDR3 DNA reads TGTGCCAGTAGTATAGAGTCAGGCCGGAACACTGAAGCTTTCTTT. Its translation is CASSIESGRNTEAFF.

This sequence joins TRBV27 and TRBJ2-1; D gene unclear. With 5 bases removed from V and 10 bases from J, the gap between germline ends came to 12 bases. In germline, CDR1 is MNHEY, CDR2 SMNVEV (reference sequence). The CDR3 spans 12 residues. The CDR3 DNA is TGTGCCAGCAGTCCCACCCTATGGGAGCAGTTCTTC. Translated, it gives CASSPTLWEQFF.

This clonotype showed up just a few times. The chain combines TRBV7-3 with TRBJ2-6, with D possibly being TRBD2 (6 bases). Germline V gives CDR1 SGHTA, CDR2 FQGTGA. The CDR3 runs 16 residues. V was trimmed by 6 bases and J by 2 bases, leaving 14 bases between them. The CDR3 loop reads CASSYPGETGANVLTF. The CDR3 DNA reads TGTGCCAGCAGTTACCCGGGGGAAACTGGGGCCAACGTCCTGACTTTC.

The sample holds a few counts of this clonotype. The CDR3 spells CSAREQGLTEAFF. The CDR3 coding sequence is TGCAGTGCTAGAGAGCAGGGACTTACTGAAGCTTTCTTT. The chain carries TRBV20-1 and TRBJ1-1; D might be TRBD1 (5 bases). Trimming cost V 0 bases and J 5 bases, with 10 bases left between them. The CDR3 is made up of 13 amino acids. Germline V lookup: CDR1 DFQATT, CDR2 SNEGSKA (reference sequence).

In its sample, this clonotype was seen many times. V gene TRBV2 combines with J gene TRBJ1-5; the D gene is possibly TRBD1 (6 bases). The CDR3 loop spans 15 amino acids. Trimming stripped 6 bases from V and 4 bases from J, with 16 bases between. CDR1 and CDR2 (germline): SNHLY, FYNNEI. CDR3 nucleotide sequence: TGTGCCAGCAGAGTCGGGACATCCCGGAATCAGCCCCAGCATTTT. Translated, it gives CASRVGTSRNQPQHF.

Worth noting for this clonotype: Given a much more abundant clone one base away, this may be a read error. The rearrangement uses TRBV27 and TRBJ2-7; TRBD1 agrees at 7 bases. Trimming cost V 6 bases and J 2 bases; bases outside gene matches: 10. CDR1 is MNHEY and CDR2 is SMNVEV in the germline V gene (reference sequence). This CDR3 is 15 amino acids long. CDR3 sequence: CASSLGQVLAYEQYF. CDR3 coding DNA: TGTGCCAGCAGCCTCGGACAGGTGCTCGCCTACGAGCAGTACTTC.

This clonotype was observed many times. CDR3 loop: CAISRGLAGDSEQFF. The CDR3 DNA sequence: TGTGCCATCAGCCGGGGACTAGCGGGAGATAGCGAGCAGTTCTTC. The chain employs TRBV10-3 and TRBJ2-1; 14 nucleotides match TRBD2. Unmatched junction bases numbered 8, after V lost 6 bases and J lost 10 bases. The CDR3 contains 15 residues. Germline CDR1 and CDR2: ENHRY and SYGVKD.

This clonotype was seen ten or more times. The chain has TRBV29-1 and TRBJ2-7, with D unresolved. V lost 4 bases and J lost 2, with 12 bases in between. Germline V gene data show CDR1 as SQVTM and CDR2 as ANQGSEA. This CDR3 is 13 amino acids long. As DNA, the CDR3 is TGCAGCGTTGCTGCCGACATTACCTACGAGCAGTACTTC. It translates to CSVAADITYEQYF.

J is TRBJ2-2 and V is TRBV4-1; D is undetermined. Deletions cut 1 base from V and 6 bases from J, with 9 bases between. This CDR3 is 14 amino acids long. Germline lookup yields CDR1 MGHRA and CDR2 YSYEKL. Here the CDR3 DNA reads TGCGCCAGCAGCCAAGGAGCGAGCGCCGGGGAGCTGTTTTTT. Protein sequence: CASSQGASAGELFF.

This clonotype was observed at least ten times. The chain uses TRBV11-3 and TRBJ1-1; D not certain. The V end lost 2 bases, the J end lost 1 base, and 11 bases lay between the germline ends. CDR1 is SGHNT and CDR2 is YENEEA in the germline V gene. The CDR3 contains 15 residues. CDR3 nucleotide sequence: TGTGCCAGCAGCTTATTCCCCAGGCAGAACACTGAAGCTTTCTTT. Amino acid sequence: CASSLFPRQNTEAFF.

The rearrangement uses TRBV19 and TRBJ2-2; 8 positions agree with TRBD2. CDR1 LNHDA and CDR2 SQIVND come from the germline V gene (reference sequence). The J segment lost 5 bases and the V segment lost 11 bases, leaving 10 bases of the junction unmatched. The CDR3 length is 14 residues. The CDR3 DNA is TGTGCCGCCAGACCGGGACTAGGAACCGGGGAGCTGTTTTTT. Protein: CAARPGLGTGELFF.

This clonotype came up a few times. The chain employs TRBV19 and TRBJ2-1; 8 bases are shared with TRBD2. CDR1 LNHDA and CDR2 SQIVND come from the germline V gene (reference sequence). The junction had 6 bases not matched to a gene; V was cut back by 3 bases and J by 8 bases. The CDR3 is 14 residues long. The CDR3 nucleotides read TGTGCCAGTAGTATTAATAGCGGGAACCATGAGCAGTTCTTC. This codes for CASSINSGNHEQFF. Using reference TRBV19 and TRBJ2-1 for the parts outside the CDR3, the full variable domain is DGGITQSPKYLFRKEGQNVTLSCEQNLNHDAMYWYRQDPGQGLRLIYYSQIVNDFQKGDIAEGYSVSREKKESFPLTVTSAQKNPTAFYLCASSINSGNHEQFFGPGTRLTVL.

The sample holds many counts of this clonotype. The rearrangement joins TRBV10-3 to TRBJ2-7, with 8 bases identical to TRBD2. Trimming took 10 bases from V and 9 from J; bases not matched to a gene: 14. The germline CDR1 and CDR2 sequences are ENHRY and SYGVKD. The CDR3 is 13 residues long. The CDR3: CASLGASGLAQYF. DNA of the CDR3: TGTGCCAGCCTCGGGGCTAGCGGGTTGGCGCAGTACTTC.

In DNA, the CDR3 is TGTGCCAGCAGTCTTATGCGGGACCGGAACAATGAGCAGTTCTTC. It is translated as CASSLMRDRNNEQFF. The genes are TRBV28 and TRBJ2-1, with D maybe TRBD2 (6 bases). Germline V gene data show CDR1 as MDHEN and CDR2 as SYDVKM. V was shortened by 5 bases and J by 5 bases, with 16 bases between the two germline ends. This CDR3 contains 15 residues. The full variable domain, rest sourced from reference TRBV28 and TRBJ2-1, is DVKVTQSSRYLVKRTGEKVFLECVQDMDHENMFWYRQDPGLGLRLIYFSYDVKMKEKGDIPEGYSVSREKKERFSLILESASTNQTSMYLCASSLMRDRNNEQFFGPGTRLTVL.

The V and J genes are TRBV20-1 and TRBJ1-5; D gene uncertain. The CDR3 spans 13 residues. The germline gives CDR1 DFQATT, CDR2 SNEGSKA (reference sequence). Trimming cost V 1 base and J 7 bases, with 11 bases left between them. In nucleotides, the CDR3 is TGCAGTGCTAGAGCACTTAATGCACAGCCCCAGCATTTT. Translation gives CSARALNAQPQHF.